A selection of T cell receptor beta chains follows, all from one sample in a study of OX40 agonist ivuxolimab in advanced cancers. Clones were sequenced by immunoSEQ multiplex PCR, and TCRdb holds only the in-frame ones, with some missing. The sample has tens of thousands of clones; 75% to 90% are singletons. Sample: CD4+ or CD8+ T cells sorted from blood, taken in a trial of the OX40 agonist ivuxolimab. The receptors derive from an adult with an advanced solid tumor such as melanoma, head and neck, liver or kidney cancer. The CDR3 runs from the conserved cysteine through the conserved F or W. Each record gives: V gene, J gene, D gene, CDR3 protein, CDR3 DNA. D genes are given only for firm matches.

TRBV5-1	TRBJ1-1	NA	CASSLGGLRLNTEAFF	TGCGCCAGCAGTTTAGGGGGTCTGAGATTAAACACTGAAGCTTTCTTT
TRBV19	TRBJ1-2	NA	CASSRVLRGGYGYTF	TGTGCCAGTAGTAGGGTCTTAAGGGGAGGCTATGGCTACACCTTC
TRBV18	TRBJ2-3	TRBD2	CASSPSGGWTDTQYF	TGTGCCAGCTCACCTTCGGGAGGATGGACAGATACGCAGTATTTT
TRBV4-2	TRBJ2-3	NA	CASSPWRFDTQYF	TGTGCCAGCAGCCCCTGGAGGTTTGATACGCAGTATTTT
TRBV2	TRBJ2-4	NA	CASMRTGGARAKNIQYF	TGTGCCAGCATGAGGACAGGAGGGGCTAGAGCCAAAAACATTCAGTACTTC
TRBV19	TRBJ1-1	NA	CASSIDRRGAEAFF	TGTGCCAGTAGTATTGACAGGCGTGGCGCTGAAGCTTTCTTT
TRBV4-1	TRBJ1-1	NA	CASSQEAEAFF	TGCGCCAGCAGCCAAGAGGCTGAAGCTTTCTTT
TRBV19	TRBJ2-7	TRBD1	CASSGQGAPTYEQYF	TGTGCCAGTAGTGGACAGGGGGCCCCCACCTACGAGCAGTACTTC
TRBV6-4	TRBJ2-1	TRBD2	CASSDSLELAGRDEQFF	TGTGCCAGCAGTGACTCGTTAGAACTAGCGGGACGGGATGAGCAGTTCTTC
TRBV4-2	TRBJ2-7	NA	CASSQDLAFNPYEQYF	TGTGCCAGCAGCCAAGATCTGGCCTTTAACCCCTACGAGCAGTACTTC
TRBV5-1	TRBJ1-6	NA	CASSLGDTTSISPLHF	TGCGCCAGCAGCTTGGGGGACACCACATCCATCTCACCCCTCCACTTT
TRBV5-4	TRBJ2-1	TRBD2	CASRFRGGANEQFF	TGTGCCAGCAGATTCCGCGGGGGGGCCAATGAGCAGTTCTTC
TRBV28	TRBJ1-1	NA	CASSSGLTEAFF	TGTGCCAGCAGTTCAGGGTTGACTGAAGCTTTCTTT
TRBV27	TRBJ2-7	TRBD2	CASSLAVSSYEQYF	TGTGCCAGTTCTCTAGCGGTTAGCTCCTACGAGCAGTACTTC
TRBV9	TRBJ2-2	TRBD1	CASSAPGTGNTGELFF	TGTGCCAGCAGCGCTCCCGGGACAGGGAACACCGGGGAGCTGTTTTTT
TRBV7-9	TRBJ2-3	NA	CASSPTDTQYF	TGTGCCAGCAGCCCGACAGATACGCAGTATTTT
TRBV7-3	TRBJ1-3	NA	CASSPGGNTIYF	TGTGCCAGCAGCCCCGGTGGAAACACCATATATTTT
TRBV5-4	TRBJ2-3	TRBD2	CASSLYGGAVDTQYF	TGTGCCAGCAGCTTGTACGGGGGGGCGGTAGATACGCAGTATTTT
TRBV7-2	TRBJ2-3	NA	CASSLGDTITDTQYF	TGTGCCAGCAGCTTGGGGGACACTATCACAGATACGCAGTATTTT
TRBV27	TRBJ2-3	NA	CASSSELGTTDTQYF	TGTGCCAGCAGCTCCGAACTGGGTACAACAGATACGCAGTATTTT
TRBV7-3	TRBJ2-3	NA	CASSSSPDTQYF	TGTGCCAGCAGCTCTTCACCAGATACGCAGTATTTT
TRBV6-1	TRBJ1-5	NA	CASSERPWTAPTQPQHF	TGTGCCAGCAGTGAAAGACCTTGGACAGCCCCCACCCAGCCCCAGCATTTT
TRBV4-1	TRBJ1-1	TRBD1	CASSPNLMKDRGPWGTEAFF	TGCGCCAGCAGCCCCAACCTGATGAAGGACAGGGGGCCTTGGGGCACTGAAGCTTTCTTT
TRBV18	TRBJ1-5	TRBD1	CASSRDRGLGQPQHF	TGTGCCAGCTCAAGGGACAGGGGACTTGGTCAGCCCCAGCATTTT
TRBV5-1	TRBJ2-1	TRBD2	CASSFPSGNNEQFF	TGCGCCAGCAGCTTTCCTAGCGGGAACAATGAGCAGTTCTTC